This T cell receptor beta chain emerged from a study of blood T cells in healthy people across ages. Losses at the gene ends were 3 bases for V and 13 bases for J; bases not matched to a gene: 11. This CDR3 region has 13 residues. CDR1 is ENHRY and CDR2 is SYGVKD in the germline V gene. Combining a sample-barcoded 5' primer with a J-beta primer mix, a second PCR ran for roughly 7 to 11 cycles. Each CDR3 protein gets one entry after TCRdb re-called the 5' RACE reads with MiXCR. In the table there are roughly 720,000 distinct CDR3 sequences, approximately 53% of which are singletons. Material for sequencing was blood. The genes are TRBV10-3 and TRBJ2-5; 7 bases are a match to TRBD2. The TCR comes from a man older than 75 in good health. This chain's CDR3 is CAISETERGAGYF. The CDR3 nucleotides read TGTGCCATCAGTGAAACAGAGCGGGGCGCGGGGTACTTC.